The 32 T cell receptor beta chains presented below share a single source sample, sequenced in a study of blood T cell repertoires in COVID-19. The protocol was immunoSEQ multiplex PCR, while the TCRdb copy is restricted to in-frame clones and leaves out a portion. The sample carries 250,000 to 350,000 clones, roughly 86% recorded once. Material for sequencing was PBMCs or T cells enriched from blood (not recorded which). The origin of the receptors is a woman aged 25 to 45 who had recovered from COVID-19.

CDR3 DNA: TGTGCCAGCAGTTTATGGGCAGGCGGGAACTACGAGCAGTACTTC. This sequence encodes CASSLWAGGNYEQYF. This rearrangement joins TRBV27 to TRBJ2-7; D is possibly TRBD2 (6 bases). Germline CDR1 reads MNHEY; CDR2 reads SMNVEV (reference sequence). Trimming left V 1 base short and J 3 bases short, with 13 bases between. The CDR3 is 15 amino acids.

This rearrangement joins TRBV6-6 to TRBJ2-6, with 12 bases identical to TRBD1. The CDR3 contains 21 residues. The V gene end was trimmed by 6 bases and the J gene end by 5 bases; junction bases not matched to a gene: 20. From germline, CDR1 is MNHNY and CDR2 SVGAGI (reference sequence). The chain's CDR3 is CASSSGTGGLTRPDRANVLTF. In DNA form, the CDR3 reads TGTGCCAGCAGCTCCGGGACAGGGGGCCTTACGCGGCCGGACCGGGCCAACGTCCTGACTTTC.

The chain joins TRBV7-9 to TRBJ2-3; D might be TRBD2 (5 bases). The CDR3 runs to 14 residues. Germline V gene sequence: CDR1 SEHNR, CDR2 FQNEAQ (reference sequence). V dropped 5 bases and J dropped 2 bases, with 11 bases sitting between them. The CDR3 loop reads CASSPDSNTDTQYF. Written as DNA, the CDR3 is TGTGCCAGCAGCCCGGACTCCAACACAGATACGCAGTATTTT.

The chain has TRBV9 and TRBJ2-3; 9 positions agree with TRBD1. With V trimmed by 3 bases and J by 2 bases, 13 bases remained unmatched. Germline V gives CDR1 SGDLS, CDR2 YYNGEE. CDR3 length: 18 residues. The CDR3 DNA reads as TGTGCCAGCAGCGCATCCAGCGGACAGGGGTTTCCCACAGATACGCAGTATTTT. Its translation: CASSASSGQGFPTDTQYF. The full variable domain, completed using reference TRBV9 and TRBJ2-3, is DSGVTQTPKHLITATGQRVTLRCSPRSGDLSVYWYQQSLDQGLQFLIQYYNGEERAKGNILERFSAQQFPDLHSELNLSSLELGDSALYFCASSASSGQGFPTDTQYFGPGTRLTVL.

The V gene is TRBV15, the J gene TRBJ1-1, with D perhaps TRBD1 (5 bases). Germline lookup yields CDR1 LNHNV and CDR2 YYDKDF (reference sequence). With 0 bases removed from V and 0 bases from J, the gap between germline ends came to 14 bases. The CDR3 totals 17 residues. The DNA for the CDR3 is TGTGCCACCAGCAGAGACTCCCCGACAGTCATGAACACTGAAGCTTTCTTT. It yields the protein CATSRDSPTVMNTEAFF. The variable domain in full, completed from reference TRBV15 and TRBJ1-1, reads DAMVIQNPRYQVTQFGKPVTLSCSQTLNHNVMYWYQQKSSQAPKLLFHYYDKDFNNEADTPDNFQSRRPNTSFCFLDIRSPGLGDTAMYLCATSRDSPTVMNTEAFFGQGTRLTVV.

To note about this clone: Given a much more abundant clone one base away, this may be a read error. V is TRBV6-5 and J is TRBJ2-3; 11 bases match TRBD2. Trimming cost V 8 bases and J 0 bases; bases outside gene matches: 1. This CDR3 has 14 residues. CDR1 MNHEY and CDR2 SVGAGI come from the germline V gene. CDR3 sequence reads: CASRLAGSTDTQYF. DNA of the CDR3: TGTGCCAGCCGACTAGCGGGGAGCACAGATACGCAGTATTTT.

This clone was observed once. The V gene is TRBV6-5, the J gene TRBJ1-1, with D unresolved. CDR1 is MNHEY, CDR2 SVGAGI, per germline. Trimming took off 0 bases at V and 0 bases at J, with 8 bases between the two ends. This CDR3 contains 15 residues. Written as DNA, the CDR3 is TGTGCCAGCAGTTACTCACTCGGGGTGAACACTGAAGCTTTCTTT. Amino acids: CASSYSLGVNTEAFF.

This clone has only one observation. V gene TRBV27 combines with J gene TRBJ1-5; TRBD1 aligns across 7 bases. Per the germline V gene, CDR1 is MNHEY and CDR2 is SMNVEV (reference sequence). The CDR3 is 14 amino acids. J lost 6 bases, V lost 6 bases, and 8 bases had no gene match. This chain's CDR3 is CASRVTGAAQPQHF. The CDR3 region has the DNA TGTGCCAGCAGAGTCACAGGGGCGGCTCAGCCCCAGCATTTT.

For the CDR3, the DNA is TGTGCCTGGTTCCCGGACCTGGGGCGCAATCAGCCCCAGCATTTT. Translated: CAWFPDLGRNQPQHF. The chain uses TRBV6-5 and TRBJ1-5; possible D gene TRBD1, 5 bases. Germline V gene lookup returns CDR1 MNHEY and CDR2 SVGAGI. The V and J ends lost 11 bases and 2 bases respectively, with 19 bases between them. This CDR3 spans 15 amino acids.

The chain couples TRBV27 to TRBJ2-7; D is undetermined. V was cut by 3 bases and J by 7 bases, with 13 bases left in between. Germline V gene sequence: CDR1 MNHEY, CDR2 SMNVEV (reference sequence). This CDR3 is 13 amino acids long. The CDR3 sequence is CASSFTERWEQYF. DNA for the CDR3: TGTGCCAGCAGTTTCACAGAAAGGTGGGAGCAGTACTTC.

The DNA for the CDR3 is TGTGCCAGCAGCTTAGAGGGTAGCGCCTACGAGCAGTACTTC. It is translated as CASSLEGSAYEQYF. The chain recombines TRBV7-9 with TRBJ2-7, with D possibly matching TRBD2 (5 bases). Germline values: CDR1 SEHNR, CDR2 FQNEAQ (reference sequence). The CDR3 covers 14 residues. V was trimmed by 1 base and J by 2 bases, leaving 9 bases between them.

This chain links TRBV24-1 with TRBJ2-2; 8 nucleotides align to TRBD2. Germline trimming cut 0 bases from V and 1 base from J; bases unmatched to any gene: 12. Germline CDR1 KGHDR, CDR2 SFDVKD. This CDR3 comprises 20 residues. The CDR3 loop reads CATSDLRGRRAGGNTGELFF. CDR3 DNA: TGTGCCACCAGTGATTTGCGGGGACGCCGTGCGGGGGGGAACACCGGGGAGCTGTTTTTT.

The rearrangement uses TRBV28 and TRBJ1-5, with TRBD1 identical over 7 bases. The V gene end was trimmed by 7 bases and the J gene end by 4 bases; junction bases not matched to a gene: 10. CDR1 is MDHEN, CDR2 SYDVKM, per germline. The CDR3 has 15 residues. This CDR3 reads CASTLLTGVNQPQHF. The CDR3 DNA is TGTGCCAGCACCCTCTTAACAGGGGTGAATCAGCCCCAGCATTTT.

The J gene is TRBJ1-2, the V gene TRBV27; a possible D gene is TRBD1 (6 bases). V was shortened by 0 bases and J by 6 bases, with 14 bases between the two germline ends. Germline-derived CDR1 and CDR2 are MNHEY and SMNVEV (reference sequence). This CDR3 is 15 amino acids long. The CDR3 is CASSLSETGEHGYTF. The CDR3 DNA reads TGTGCCAGCAGTTTATCGGAGACAGGAGAGCATGGCTACACCTTC.

J is TRBJ2-2 and V is TRBV11-2; 12 nucleotides line up with TRBD2. From germline, CDR1 is SGHAT and CDR2 FQNNGV. Germline trimming cut 0 bases from V and 6 bases from J; bases unmatched to any gene: 5. The CDR3 spans 17 residues. CDR3 in amino acids: CASSLELAGGPSGELFF. The DNA of the CDR3 is TGTGCCAGCAGCTTAGAACTAGCGGGGGGCCCTTCCGGGGAGCTGTTTTTT. Complete variable domain (other parts from reference TRBV11-2 and TRBJ2-2): EAGVAQSPRYKIIEKRQSVAFWCNPISGHATLYWYQQILGQGPKLLIQFQNNGVVDDSQLPKDRFSAERLKGVDSTLKIQPAKLEDSAVYLCASSLELAGGPSGELFFGEGSRLTVL.

This rearrangement joins TRBV9 to TRBJ1-1; 8 bases are a match to TRBD1. Trimming cost V 0 bases and J 4 bases; bases outside gene matches: 5. Germline V gene data show CDR1 as SGDLS and CDR2 as YYNGEE. This CDR3 region has 15 residues. The CDR3 DNA reads as TGTGCCAGCAGCGTAGACCAGGGGGCGAGCACTGAAGCTTTCTTT. It encodes CASSVDQGASTEAFF.

The gene calls are TRBV19 and TRBJ1-2, with 7 bases matching TRBD1. Germline trimming cut 1 base from V and 4 bases from J; bases unmatched to any gene: 15. The germline V gene encodes CDR1 LNHDA and CDR2 SQIVND (reference sequence). CDR3 length equals 18 residues. This CDR3 is CASSIARDRADSIYGYTF. As DNA, the CDR3 is TGTGCCAGTAGTATAGCCCGGGACAGAGCCGATAGTATCTATGGCTACACCTTC. The entire variable domain, with the rest obtained from reference TRBV19 and TRBJ1-2, is as follows: DGGITQSPKYLFRKEGQNVTLSCEQNLNHDAMYWYRQDPGQGLRLIYYSQIVNDFQKGDIAEGYSVSREKKESFPLTVTSAQKNPTAFYLCASSIARDRADSIYGYTFGSGTRLTVV.

The V gene is TRBV9, the J gene TRBJ2-1; 13 bases agree with TRBD2. V gave up 0 bases and J gave up 7 bases; unmatched junction bases: 1. Germline CDR1 reads SGDLS; CDR2 reads YYNGEE. This CDR3 contains 15 residues. The CDR3 DNA follows: TGTGCCAGCAGCGTAGGGACTAGCGGGAGAAATGAGCAGTTCTTC. This sequence encodes CASSVGTSGRNEQFF.

The chain has TRBV28 and TRBJ1-2; unclear D gene. The V end lost 2 bases, the J end lost 5 bases, and 9 bases lay between the germline ends. This CDR3 has 13 amino acids. CDR1 is MDHEN, CDR2 SYDVKM, per germline. The DNA for the CDR3 is TGTGCCAGCAGTTTAGCAGGAAAATATGGCTACACCTTC. Protein: CASSLAGKYGYTF.

The rearrangement links TRBV20-1 to TRBJ1-5; 7 bases are shared with TRBD1. This CDR3 spans 15 amino acids. Germline CDR1 reads DFQATT; CDR2 reads SNEGSKA (reference sequence). After removal of 3 bases from V and 9 bases from J, the junction contained 14 bases not matched to a gene. CDR3 amino acids: CSASLLGTVDRPQHF. In nucleotides, the CDR3 is TGCAGTGCTAGTCTTTTAGGGACAGTTGACCGGCCCCAGCATTTT.

This chain uses TRBV29-1 with TRBJ1-2; TRBD1 is a possible D gene (5 bases). CDR1 is SQVTM, CDR2 ANQGSEA, per germline. The CDR3 is made up of 13 amino acids. The V end was cut by 5 bases, the J end by 0 bases, with 10 bases between. The CDR3 loop is CSVPGGANYGYTF. Here the CDR3 DNA reads TGCAGCGTTCCGGGGGGAGCTAACTATGGCTACACCTTC.

V is TRBV6-5 and J is TRBJ1-5, with D unresolved. The CDR3 covers 14 residues. Deletions cut 7 bases from V and 3 bases from J, with 13 bases between. Per germline, CDR1 MNHEY and CDR2 SVGAGI. CDR3 DNA: TGTGCCAGCATCCGGTCGGGTGACAATCAGCCCCAGCATTTT. Translation gives CASIRSGDNQPQHF.

The rearrangement links TRBV7-6 to TRBJ2-3; D remains ambiguous. The germline CDR1 and CDR2 sequences are SGHVS and FNYEAQ. Trimming took 0 bases from V and 4 from J, leaving 5 bases between them. CDR3 length equals 13 residues. CDR3 nucleotides: TGTGCCAGCAGCTTAGCGGCCCCAGATACGCAGTATTTT. As protein: CASSLAAPDTQYF.

V usage is TRBV28 and J usage is TRBJ2-7, with 9 bases identical to TRBD1. V shed 8 bases and J 2 bases; nucleotides not matched to a gene: 10. This CDR3 has 15 residues. Germline lookup yields CDR1 MDHEN and CDR2 SYDVKM. This CDR3 reads CASRLGQGLAYEQYF. DNA for the CDR3: TGTGCCAGCCGCCTTGGACAGGGGTTAGCCTACGAGCAGTACTTC.

The chain couples TRBV11-3 to TRBJ1-1; D is unresolved. The CDR3 loop spans 16 amino acids. Germline V CDR1 and CDR2: SGHNT, YENEEA. The V end was cut by 1 base, the J end by 5 bases, with 17 bases between. The CDR3 region has the DNA TGTGCCAGCAGCTTAGGACCGCCCTCAGGAGGAACTGAAGCTTTCTTT. Translating it yields CASSLGPPSGGTEAFF.

In this sample, this clone turned up a few times. The chain links TRBV2 to TRBJ2-3; TRBD1 aligns across 8 bases. The CDR3 is 12 amino acids. The V gene end was trimmed by 7 bases and the J gene end by 6 bases; junction bases not matched to a gene: 3. Germline V CDR1 and CDR2: SNHLY, FYNNEI. The CDR3 is CASTRGLDTQYF. The CDR3 bases are TGTGCCAGCACCAGGGGGCTGGATACGCAGTATTTT.

This rearrangement joins TRBV10-1 to TRBJ2-1, with 11 positions matching TRBD2. The J segment lost 6 bases and the V segment lost 0 bases, leaving 4 bases of the junction unmatched. Germline loops: CDR1 WNHNN, CDR2 SYGVQD (reference sequence). The CDR3 has 16 amino acids. This CDR3 is CASSESASGRPNEQFF. The CDR3, as DNA: TGCGCCAGCAGTGAGTCGGCTAGCGGGAGGCCCAATGAGCAGTTCTTC.

As concerns this clone: Other DNA sequences within the sample encode an identical CDR3. The rearrangement links TRBV30 to TRBJ1-2; no clear D. Germline V gives CDR1 GTSNPN, CDR2 SVGIG (reference sequence). Trimming took 4 bases from V and 4 from J, leaving 10 bases between them. This CDR3 comprises 12 residues. CDR3 nucleotides: TGTGCCTGGACTCCCGGGTCCTATGGCTACACCTTC. Residues: CAWTPGSYGYTF.

The genes are TRBV6-6 and TRBJ1-2; the D is unclear. Deletions cut 0 bases from V and 8 bases from J, with 7 bases between. CDR3 length: 12 amino acids. CDR1 and CDR2 (germline): MNHNY, SVGAGI (reference sequence). Here the CDR3 DNA reads TGTGCCAGCAGTTACTCGCGTGAGGGCTACACCTTC. It translates to CASSYSREGYTF.

The rearrangement joins TRBV30 to TRBJ1-2; D is possibly TRBD1 (6 bases). There are 12 residues in the CDR3. Per germline, CDR1 GTSNPN and CDR2 SVGIG (reference sequence). Trimming took off 0 bases at V and 4 bases at J, with 6 bases between the two ends. The CDR3 reads CAWSVQGYGYTF. DNA of the CDR3: TGTGCCTGGAGTGTACAGGGCTATGGCTACACCTTC.

The J gene is TRBJ1-3, the V gene TRBV5-8, with D uncertain. Germline values: CDR1 SGHTS, CDR2 YDEGEE. The V gene lost 3 bases and the J gene lost 4 bases, with 5 bases spanning the gap. The CDR3 consists of 12 residues. CDR3 nucleotide sequence: TGTGCCAGCAGCTCCTACGGAAACACCATATATTTT. It yields the protein CASSSYGNTIYF. The whole variable domain, filled in from reference TRBV5-8 and TRBJ1-3, reads EAGVTQSPTHLIKTRGQQATLRCSPISGHTSVYWYQQALGLGLQFLLWYDEGEERNRGNFPPRFSGRQFPNYSSELNVNALELEDSALYLCASSSYGNTIYFGEGSWLTVV.

This rearrangement joins TRBV28 to TRBJ1-1, with no clear D. Per germline, CDR1 MDHEN and CDR2 SYDVKM. CDR3 length: 13 amino acids. V dropped 4 bases and J dropped 0 bases, with 6 bases sitting between them. In nucleotides, the CDR3 is TGTGCCAGCAGTTCGACATTGAACACTGAAGCTTTCTTT. Translated, it gives CASSSTLNTEAFF.